This T cell receptor beta chain was sequenced during a study of human T cells and chemical hapten exposure. Study-wide context: Patch tests applied 0.01% DPC to the upper back, read at 6 days.

Germline CDR1 and CDR2: KGHSH and LQKENI. The CDR3 is 16 residues long. Sample time point: patch test 2, 6 weeks after DPC sensitization. Treatment reported: therapeutic diphenylcyclopropenone sensitization with weekly scalp DPC. Unseparated into fractions, whole blood served as the source from which total RNA was extracted. General study findings and limits: Expanded TCRs formed significantly more large CDR3 similarity clusters than controls.

MiXCR, run by TCRdb on the RACE reads, gives a single entry per CDR3 protein. The data contain 95,000 or so distinct CDR3 sequences, about an eighth of them singletons. On this clonotype itself: Its antigen is currently unknown. An end of the junction differs from the germline gene, which may be a read error.

Sequences were derived from whole blood, sampled in connection with sensitization to the hapten diphenylcyclopropenone (DPC). V usage is TRBV18 and J usage is TRBJ2-1, with TRBD1 matching over 8 bases. The receptor comes from a woman between 35 and 50 years old with alopecia areata. Some clones in this sample may be carry-over from other donors' samples. The CDR3 region is CTSSAGQGQGVNEQFF. The CDR3 DNA reads as TGTACCAGCTCAGCAGGACAGGGCCAGGGTGTGAATGAGCAGTTCTTC. The variable domain in full, with the rest retrieved from reference TRBV18 and TRBJ2-1, is NAGVMQNPRHLVRRRGQEARLRCSPMKGHSHVYWYRQLPEEGLKFMVYLQKENIIDESGMPKERFSAEFPKEGPSILRIQQVVRGDSAAYFCTSSAGQGQGVNEQFFGPGTRLTVL.